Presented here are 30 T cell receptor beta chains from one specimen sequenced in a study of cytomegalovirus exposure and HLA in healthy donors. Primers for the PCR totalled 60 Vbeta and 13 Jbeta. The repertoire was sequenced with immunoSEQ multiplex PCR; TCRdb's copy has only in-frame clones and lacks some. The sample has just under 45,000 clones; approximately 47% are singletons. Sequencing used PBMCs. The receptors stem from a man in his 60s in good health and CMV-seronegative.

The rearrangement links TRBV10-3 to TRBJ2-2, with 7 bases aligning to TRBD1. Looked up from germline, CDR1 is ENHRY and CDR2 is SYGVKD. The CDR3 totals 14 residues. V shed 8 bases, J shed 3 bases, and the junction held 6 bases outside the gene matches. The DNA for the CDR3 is TGTGCCATCCGAACAGGGGTGGACACCGGGGAGCTGTTTTTT. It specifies CAIRTGVDTGELFF.

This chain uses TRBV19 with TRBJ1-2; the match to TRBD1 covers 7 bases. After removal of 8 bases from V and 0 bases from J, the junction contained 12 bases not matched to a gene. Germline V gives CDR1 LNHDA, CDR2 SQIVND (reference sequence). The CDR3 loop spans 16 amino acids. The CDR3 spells CASSFSATGTNYGYTF. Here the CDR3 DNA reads TGTGCCAGTTCCTTCTCTGCGACAGGGACTAACTATGGCTACACCTTC.

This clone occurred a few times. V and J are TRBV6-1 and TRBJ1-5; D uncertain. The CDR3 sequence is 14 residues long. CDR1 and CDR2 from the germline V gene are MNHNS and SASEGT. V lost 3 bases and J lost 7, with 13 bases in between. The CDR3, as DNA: TGTGCCAGCAGTGACTTGGTGACGGGGCAGCCCCAGCATTTT. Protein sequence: CASSDLVTGQPQHF.

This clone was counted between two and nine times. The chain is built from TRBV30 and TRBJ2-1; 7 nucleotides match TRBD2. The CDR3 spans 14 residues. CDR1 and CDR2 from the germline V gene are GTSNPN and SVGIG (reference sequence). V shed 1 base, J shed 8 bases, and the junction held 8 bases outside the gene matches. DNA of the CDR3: TGTGCCTGGAGTGGGGGAGGGAGGGGCTATGAGCAGTTCTTC. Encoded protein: CAWSGGGRGYEQFF.

In DNA form, the CDR3 reads TGCGCCAGCAGTCAATCTGGGCCAGGGCGCCTTCTATACGAGCAGTACTTC. Translating it yields CASSQSGPGRLLYEQYF. The V gene is TRBV23-1, the J gene TRBJ2-7; D perhaps matches TRBD1 (5 bases). TRBV23-1 is an ORF; its function is uncertain. Trimming left V 0 bases short and J 4 bases short, with 19 bases between. This CDR3 contains 17 residues.

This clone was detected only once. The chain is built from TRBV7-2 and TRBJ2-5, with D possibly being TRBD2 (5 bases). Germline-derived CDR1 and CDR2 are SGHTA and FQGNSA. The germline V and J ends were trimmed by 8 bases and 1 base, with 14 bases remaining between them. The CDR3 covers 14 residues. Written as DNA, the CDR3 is TGTGCCAGCTCGGGGAGATGGGGCCAAGAGACCCAGTACTTC. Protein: CASSGRWGQETQYF.

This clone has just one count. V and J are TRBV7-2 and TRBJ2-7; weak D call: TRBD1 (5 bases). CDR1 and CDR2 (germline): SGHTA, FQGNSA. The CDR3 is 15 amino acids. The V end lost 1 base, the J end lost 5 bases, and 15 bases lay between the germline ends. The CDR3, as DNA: TGTGCCAGCAGCTTAGAGGGGCAGGGAAGGCACGAGCAGTACTTC. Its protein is CASSLEGQGRHEQYF.

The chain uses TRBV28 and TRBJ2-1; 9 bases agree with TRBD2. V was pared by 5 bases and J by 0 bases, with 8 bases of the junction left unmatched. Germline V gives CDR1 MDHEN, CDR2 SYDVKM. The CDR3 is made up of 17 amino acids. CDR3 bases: TGTGCCAGCAGTCCGGGACTAGCCGATAGCTCCTACAATGAGCAGTTCTTC. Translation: CASSPGLADSSYNEQFF. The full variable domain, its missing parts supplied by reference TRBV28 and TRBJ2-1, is DVKVTQSSRYLVKRTGEKVFLECVQDMDHENMFWYRQDPGLGLRLIYFSYDVKMKEKGDIPEGYSVSREKKERFSLILESASTNQTSMYLCASSPGLADSSYNEQFFGPGTRLTVL.

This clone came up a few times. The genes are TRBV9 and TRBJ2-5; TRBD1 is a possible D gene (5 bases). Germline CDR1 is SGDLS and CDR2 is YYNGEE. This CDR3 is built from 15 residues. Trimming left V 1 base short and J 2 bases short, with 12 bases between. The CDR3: CASSVMGQAQETQYF. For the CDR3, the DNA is TGTGCCAGCAGCGTAATGGGGCAGGCTCAAGAGACCCAGTACTTC.

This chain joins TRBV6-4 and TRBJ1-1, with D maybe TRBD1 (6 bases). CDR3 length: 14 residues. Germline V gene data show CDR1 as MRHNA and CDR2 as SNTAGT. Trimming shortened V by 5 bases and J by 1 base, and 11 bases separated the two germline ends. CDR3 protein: CASSPGTWNTEAFF. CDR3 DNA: TGTGCCAGCAGTCCCGGGACATGGAACACTGAAGCTTTCTTT.

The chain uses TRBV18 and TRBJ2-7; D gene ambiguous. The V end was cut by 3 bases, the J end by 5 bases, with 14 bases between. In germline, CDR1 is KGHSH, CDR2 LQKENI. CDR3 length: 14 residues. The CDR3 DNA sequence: TGTGCCAGCTCACCGCCCGGCGATGGAGACGAGCAGTACTTC. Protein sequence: CASSPPGDGDEQYF. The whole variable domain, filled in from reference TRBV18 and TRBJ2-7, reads NAGVMQNPRHLVRRRGQEARLRCSPMKGHSHVYWYRQLPEEGLKFMVYLQKENIIDESGMPKERFSAEFPKEGPSILRIQQVVRGDSAAYFCASSPPGDGDEQYFGPGTRLTVT.

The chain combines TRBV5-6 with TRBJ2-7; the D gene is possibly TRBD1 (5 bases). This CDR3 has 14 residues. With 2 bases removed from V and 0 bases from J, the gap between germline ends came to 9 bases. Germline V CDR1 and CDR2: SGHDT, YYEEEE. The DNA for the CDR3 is TGTGCCAGCAGCTTCCCCAGGGTCTCCTACGAGCAGTACTTC. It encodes CASSFPRVSYEQYF.

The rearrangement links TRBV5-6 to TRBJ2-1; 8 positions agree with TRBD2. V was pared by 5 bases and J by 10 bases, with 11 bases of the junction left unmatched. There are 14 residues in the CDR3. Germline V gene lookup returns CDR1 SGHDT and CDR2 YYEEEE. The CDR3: CASRRTGGPREQFF. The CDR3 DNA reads TGTGCCAGCAGGAGGACGGGAGGGCCTCGGGAGCAGTTCTTC.

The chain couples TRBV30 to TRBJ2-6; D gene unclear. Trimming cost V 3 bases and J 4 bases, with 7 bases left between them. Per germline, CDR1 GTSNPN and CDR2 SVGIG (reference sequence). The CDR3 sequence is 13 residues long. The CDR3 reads CAWRLSGANVLTF. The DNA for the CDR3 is TGTGCCTGGAGACTTTCAGGGGCCAACGTCCTGACTTTC.

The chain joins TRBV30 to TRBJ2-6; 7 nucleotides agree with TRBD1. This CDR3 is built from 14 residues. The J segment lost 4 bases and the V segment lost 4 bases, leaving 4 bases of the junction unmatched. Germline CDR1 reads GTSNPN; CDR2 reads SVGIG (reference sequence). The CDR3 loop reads CAWKRGPGANVLTF. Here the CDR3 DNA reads TGTGCCTGGAAGAGGGGGCCCGGGGCCAACGTCCTGACTTTC.

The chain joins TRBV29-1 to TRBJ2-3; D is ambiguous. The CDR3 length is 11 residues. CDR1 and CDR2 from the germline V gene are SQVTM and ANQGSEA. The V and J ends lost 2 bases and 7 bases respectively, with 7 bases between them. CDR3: CSVESENTQYF. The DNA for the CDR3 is TGCAGCGTTGAATCTGAGAATACGCAGTATTTT.

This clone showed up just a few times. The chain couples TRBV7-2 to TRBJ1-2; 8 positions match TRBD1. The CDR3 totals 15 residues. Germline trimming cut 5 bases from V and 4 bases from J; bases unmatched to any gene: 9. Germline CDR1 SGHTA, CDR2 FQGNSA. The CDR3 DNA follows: TGTGCCAGCAGCGGCAGGGGGCGGGGTGGCTATGGCTACACCTTC. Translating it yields CASSGRGRGGYGYTF.

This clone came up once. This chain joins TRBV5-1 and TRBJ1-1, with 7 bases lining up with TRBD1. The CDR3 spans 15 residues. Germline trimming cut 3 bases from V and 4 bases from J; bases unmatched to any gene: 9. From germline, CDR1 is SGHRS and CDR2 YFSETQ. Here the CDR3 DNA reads TGCGCCAGCAGCTCAACAGGGGATCGTGGCACTGAAGCTTTCTTT. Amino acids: CASSSTGDRGTEAFF. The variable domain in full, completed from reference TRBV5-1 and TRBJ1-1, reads KAGVTQTPRYLIKTRGQQVTLSCSPISGHRSVSWYQQTPGQGLQFLFEYFSETQRNKGNFPGRFSGRQFSNSRSEMNVSTLELGDSALYLCASSSTGDRGTEAFFGQGTRLTVV.

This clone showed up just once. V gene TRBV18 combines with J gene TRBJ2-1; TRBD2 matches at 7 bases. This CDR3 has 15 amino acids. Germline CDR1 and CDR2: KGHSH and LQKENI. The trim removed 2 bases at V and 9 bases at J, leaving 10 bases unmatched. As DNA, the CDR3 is TGTGCCAGCTCACCATCCGCGGGAGCTCTATCTGAGCAGTTCTTC. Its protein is CASSPSAGALSEQFF.

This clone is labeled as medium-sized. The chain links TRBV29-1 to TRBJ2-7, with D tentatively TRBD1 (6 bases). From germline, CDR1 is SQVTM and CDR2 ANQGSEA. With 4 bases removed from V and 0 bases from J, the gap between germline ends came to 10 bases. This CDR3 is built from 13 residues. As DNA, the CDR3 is TGCAGCGTTGCGTACAGGGTCTCCTACGAGCAGTACTTC. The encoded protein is CSVAYRVSYEQYF.

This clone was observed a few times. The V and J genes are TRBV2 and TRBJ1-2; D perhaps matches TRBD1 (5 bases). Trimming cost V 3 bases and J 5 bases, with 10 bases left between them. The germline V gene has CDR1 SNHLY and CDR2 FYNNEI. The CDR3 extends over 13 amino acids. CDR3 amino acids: CASSDRQIYGYTF. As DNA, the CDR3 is TGTGCCAGCAGTGACAGACAGATATATGGCTACACCTTC.

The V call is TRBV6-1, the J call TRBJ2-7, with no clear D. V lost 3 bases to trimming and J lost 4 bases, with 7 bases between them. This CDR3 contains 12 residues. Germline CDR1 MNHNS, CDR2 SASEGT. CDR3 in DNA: TGTGCCAGCAGTGAGGCCAGTTACGAGCAGTACTTC. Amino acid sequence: CASSEASYEQYF.

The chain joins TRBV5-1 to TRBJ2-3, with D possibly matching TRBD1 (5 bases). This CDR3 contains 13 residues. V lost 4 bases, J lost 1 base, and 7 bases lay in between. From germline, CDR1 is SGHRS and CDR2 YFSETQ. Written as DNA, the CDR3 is TGCGCCAGCAGCCCACAGGGCACAGATACGCAGTATTTT. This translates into CASSPQGTDTQYF.

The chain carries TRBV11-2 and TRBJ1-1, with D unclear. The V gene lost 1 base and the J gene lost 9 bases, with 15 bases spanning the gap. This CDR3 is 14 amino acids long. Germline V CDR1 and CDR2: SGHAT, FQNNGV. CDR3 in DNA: TGTGCCAGCAGCTTAGCCTCTGGCATTCGAAAAGCTTTCTTT. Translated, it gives CASSLASGIRKAFF.

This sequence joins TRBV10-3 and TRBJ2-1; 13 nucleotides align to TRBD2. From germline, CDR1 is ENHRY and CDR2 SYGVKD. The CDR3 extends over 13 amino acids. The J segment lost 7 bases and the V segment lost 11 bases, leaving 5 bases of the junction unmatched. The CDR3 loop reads CALGTSGTNEQFF. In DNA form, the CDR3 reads TGTGCCTTGGGGACTAGCGGGACTAATGAGCAGTTCTTC.

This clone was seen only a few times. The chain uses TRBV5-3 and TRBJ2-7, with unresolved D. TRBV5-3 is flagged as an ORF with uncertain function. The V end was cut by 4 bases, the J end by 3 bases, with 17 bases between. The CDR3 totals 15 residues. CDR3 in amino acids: CARSTRWAGGYEQYF. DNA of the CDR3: TGTGCCAGAAGCACACGGTGGGCAGGTGGCTACGAGCAGTACTTC.

CDR3: CSVDFTGQAVGEQYF. The CDR3 DNA sequence: TGCAGCGTTGACTTTACGGGACAGGCCGTGGGGGAGCAGTACTTC. V and J are TRBV29-1 and TRBJ2-5; 8 bases match TRBD1. This CDR3 contains 15 residues. V dropped 3 bases and J dropped 11; count of bases not matched to a gene: 17. The V gene's germline CDR1 is SQVTM and CDR2 ANQGSEA.

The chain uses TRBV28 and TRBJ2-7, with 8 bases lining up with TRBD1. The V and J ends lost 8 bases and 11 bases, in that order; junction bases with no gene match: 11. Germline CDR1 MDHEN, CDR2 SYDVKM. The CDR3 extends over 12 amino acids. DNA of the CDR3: TGTGCCAGCCTAGACGCGGGACAGGTAAAGTACTTC. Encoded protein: CASLDAGQVKYF.

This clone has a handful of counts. The CDR3 here is CASSLKSRQGGTEAFF. In nucleotides, the CDR3 is TGTGCCAGCAGCTTAAAAAGTAGGCAGGGGGGTACTGAAGCTTTCTTT. The chain recombines TRBV7-6 with TRBJ1-1; TRBD1 matches 7 bases. V was clipped by 2 bases and J by 5 bases; unmatched bases: 11. CDR3 length equals 16 residues. Germline values: CDR1 SGHVS, CDR2 FNYEAQ.

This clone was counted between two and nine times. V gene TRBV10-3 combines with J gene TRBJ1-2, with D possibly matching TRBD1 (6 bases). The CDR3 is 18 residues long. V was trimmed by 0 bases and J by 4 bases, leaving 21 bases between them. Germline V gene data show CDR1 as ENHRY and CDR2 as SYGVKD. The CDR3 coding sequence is TGTGCCATCAGTGAGTCGAGTTCGGGAGGGGGTGATAGCTATGGCTACACCTTC. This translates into CAISESSSGGGDSYGYTF.